The 32 T cell receptor beta chains reported below all come from one sample, sequenced in a study of CD4 T cells in relation to SARS-CoV-2 and coronaviruses. The unexposed donors gave CD4+ T cells in about 2011-2019, prior to COVID-19. The cells were cultured for about ten days before CD4+ T cells were isolated. These receptors have no identified antigens. TCRdb's table, derived via immunoSEQ multiplex PCR, lists solely in-frame clones and lacks some. This table has roughly 29,000 clones, approximately 78% appearing once. Sequenced input: CD4+ T cells from PBMCs, cultured in vitro. All receptors derive from a human donor in good health.

This chain connects TRBV5-4 to TRBJ2-7; D not certain. Trimming took off 0 bases at V and 4 bases at J, with 8 bases between the two ends. CDR3 length: 13 amino acids. Germline assignment: CDR1 SGHNT and CDR2 YYREEE (reference sequence). This chain's CDR3 is CASSLGMGYEQYF. CDR3 DNA: TGTGCCAGCAGCTTGGGTATGGGATACGAGCAGTACTTC. Full variable domain (rest looked up from reference TRBV5-4 and TRBJ2-7): ETGVTQSPTHLIKTRGQQVTLRCSSQSGHNTVSWYQQALGQGPQFIFQYYREEENGRGNFPPRFSGLQFPNYSSELNVNALELDDSALYLCASSLGMGYEQYFGPGTRLTVT.

This clone is a singleton in its sample. V is TRBV20-1 and J is TRBJ2-5; 11 bases agree with TRBD2. V lost 3 bases, J lost 7 bases, and 7 bases stayed unmatched. This CDR3 comprises 14 residues. The germline CDR1 and CDR2 sequences are DFQATT and SNEGSKA (reference sequence). CDR3 sequence: CSASSGRDVVTQYF. CDR3 DNA: TGCAGTGCTAGTAGCGGGAGGGATGTGGTGACCCAGTACTTC.

The chain recombines TRBV19 with TRBJ1-2; 8 bases match TRBD1. V shed 6 bases and J 1 base; nucleotides not matched to a gene: 10. CDR3 length: 16 residues. Germline V CDR1 and CDR2: LNHDA, SQIVND (reference sequence). CDR3 amino acids: CASRKQGVLLNYGYTF. The CDR3 bases are TGTGCCAGTAGAAAACAGGGGGTCCTCCTTAACTATGGCTACACCTTC.

The chain employs TRBV19 and TRBJ1-4; D unclear. CDR1 LNHDA and CDR2 SQIVND come from the germline V gene (reference sequence). V lost 10 bases to trimming and J lost 5 bases, with 14 bases between them. This CDR3 has 13 amino acids. The CDR3 sequence: CATATQTNEKLFF. CDR3 DNA: TGTGCCACCGCGACCCAAACGAATGAAAAACTGTTTTTT.

This chain uses TRBV7-2 with TRBJ1-6; D gene uncertain. CDR3 size: 12 residues. Germline CDR1 SGHTA, CDR2 FQGNSA. V lost 0 bases and J 7 bases, leaving 1 base between the germline ends. CDR3 sequence (DNA): TGTGCCAGCAGCTTAGCGAATTCACCCCTCCACTTT. Protein product: CASSLANSPLHF.

The chain links TRBV5-4 to TRBJ2-4; D is unclear. Trimming left V 2 bases short and J 0 bases short, with 6 bases between. Per germline, CDR1 SGHNT and CDR2 YYREEE (reference sequence). This CDR3 is built from 14 residues. This CDR3 is CASSFELAKNIQYF. The CDR3 coding sequence is TGTGCCAGCAGCTTCGAACTAGCCAAAAACATTCAGTACTTC.

This clone was found a few times. This rearrangement joins TRBV2 to TRBJ2-1; unclear D gene. V was clipped by 5 bases and J by 6 bases, with 8 bases between them. Germline CDR1 reads SNHLY; CDR2 reads FYNNEI. This CDR3 is 12 amino acids long. CDR3 region: CASSPISNEQFF. CDR3 bases: TGTGCCAGCAGTCCGATTTCCAATGAGCAGTTCTTC.

The rearrangement joins TRBV21-1 to TRBJ2-7; the table calls TRBD2, which could not be checked here. TRBV21-1 corresponds to a pseudogene. This CDR3 has 16 amino acids. The CDR3 nucleotides read TGTGCCAGCGGAAGACTAGCGGGGGGGCCTGCAAACGAGCAGTACTTC. Protein product: CASGRLAGGPANEQYF.

The V call is TRBV30, the J call TRBJ2-2, with D perhaps matching TRBD1 or TRBD2 (6 bases each). CDR3 length: 14 residues. Trimming left V 4 bases short and J 5 bases short, with 14 bases between. The germline gives CDR1 GTSNPN, CDR2 SVGIG (reference sequence). The CDR3 loop is CAWKTGGGTGELFF. The CDR3 DNA sequence: TGTGCCTGGAAAACCGGAGGGGGGACCGGGGAGCTGTTTTTT. The whole variable domain, filled in from reference TRBV30 and TRBJ2-2, reads SQTIHQWPATLVQPVGSPLSLECTVEGTSNPNLYWYRQAAGRGLQLLFYSVGIGQISSEVPQNLSASRPQDRQFILSSKKLLLSDSGFYLCAWKTGGGTGELFFGEGSRLTVL.

This chain uses TRBV18 with TRBJ2-1; no definite D call. Deletions cut 3 bases from V and 8 bases from J, with 11 bases between. CDR1 and CDR2 from the germline V gene are KGHSH and LQKENI. The CDR3 covers 13 residues. DNA for the CDR3: TGTGCCAGCTCACCCGCCTCGCGCGATGAGCAGTTCTTC. Protein sequence: CASSPASRDEQFF.

The genes are TRBV6-5 and TRBJ1-2; TRBD1 matches 10 bases. The length of the CDR3 is 14 residues. Germline lookup yields CDR1 MNHEY and CDR2 SVGAGI. Losses at the gene ends were 2 bases for V and 8 bases for J; bases not matched to a gene: 5. The DNA for the CDR3 is TGTGCCAGCAGTTACCTCGGGACAGGGGAAGGCTACACCTTC. Protein: CASSYLGTGEGYTF.

This clone was counted a few times. J is TRBJ2-3 and V is TRBV7-7; possible D gene TRBD1, 6 bases. In germline, CDR1 is SSHAT, CDR2 FNYEAQ (reference sequence). Trimming pared 5 bases from V and 8 bases from J, leaving 11 bases between. The CDR3 consists of 12 residues. As DNA, the CDR3 is TGTGCCAGCAGCGCACAGGGTGGTACGCAGTATTTT. This encodes CASSAQGGTQYF.

CDR3 bases: TGTGCCAGTAGTACGGGACAGGGAGGTACGGGCAATCAGCCCCAGCATTTT. This translates into CASSTGQGGTGNQPQHF. V and J are TRBV19 and TRBJ1-5; 9 positions agree with TRBD1. There are 17 residues in the CDR3. The ends lost 4 bases at V and 2 bases at J; junction bases unmatched: 9. Germline V lookup: CDR1 LNHDA, CDR2 SQIVND (reference sequence).

This clone was detected once. J is TRBJ2-7 and V is TRBV6-1, with D perhaps being TRBD1 or TRBD2 (7 bases each). The germline gives CDR1 MNHNS, CDR2 SASEGT. Trimming pared 1 base from V and 5 bases from J, leaving 21 bases between. The CDR3 is 17 amino acids. CDR3 coding DNA: TGTGCCAGCAGTGAAGTGGGGGCGGGGAGGGGGCGGAACGAGCAGTACTTC. Amino acid sequence: CASSEVGAGRGRNEQYF.

The chain couples TRBV30 to TRBJ1-2; the D is unclear. This CDR3 region has 13 residues. From germline, CDR1 is GTSNPN and CDR2 SVGIG (reference sequence). Deletions cut 0 bases from V and 4 bases from J, with 9 bases between. For the CDR3, the DNA is TGTGCCTGGAGTGTAAAGGGCGTCTATGGCTACACCTTC. Encoded protein: CAWSVKGVYGYTF.

The chain links TRBV7-8 to TRBJ1-2, with 10 bases aligning to TRBD1. This CDR3 comprises 21 residues. Germline CDR1 is SGHVS and CDR2 is FQNEAQ. Trimming removed 2 bases from V and 5 bases from J; junction bases left unmatched: 23. This CDR3 is CASSLRPRPESRQGARYGYTF. The CDR3 nucleotides are TGTGCCAGCAGCTTACGGCCCCGGCCGGAGTCTCGACAGGGGGCTAGGTATGGCTACACCTTC.

The J gene is TRBJ2-2, the V gene TRBV7-8; D remains ambiguous. Germline-derived CDR1 and CDR2 are SGHVS and FQNEAQ. The CDR3 extends over 18 amino acids. Between the trimmed V and J ends, which lost 0 bases and 4 bases, there was a span of 18 bases. CDR3: CASSLAVWGIDPTGELFF. The CDR3 DNA sequence: TGTGCCAGCAGCTTAGCGGTTTGGGGTATCGACCCCACCGGGGAGCTGTTTTTT.

The DNA for the CDR3 is TGTGCCAGCAGCGTAGTCGGGTGTGGGCTAGCGGGAGGGTCTAGCACAGATACGCAGTATTTT. This gives the protein CASSVVGCGLAGGSSTDTQYF. V is TRBV9 and J is TRBJ2-3; 12 positions match TRBD2. Germline V gene sequence: CDR1 SGDLS, CDR2 YYNGEE. The CDR3 is made up of 21 amino acids. J was trimmed by 0 bases and V by 0 bases; bases with no gene match: 14.

The genes are TRBV18 and TRBJ1-1; 9 nucleotides line up with TRBD1. V lost 6 bases to trimming and J lost 5 bases; unmatched junction nucleotides: 16. There are 17 residues in the CDR3. CDR1 and CDR2 (germline): KGHSH, LQKENI. CDR3 region: CASSSNNPGQGITEAFF. The CDR3, as DNA: TGTGCCAGCTCTTCAAATAATCCGGGACAGGGCATTACTGAAGCTTTCTTT.

The chain employs TRBV4-2 and TRBJ2-5; 11 bases map to TRBD2. The CDR3 spans 15 residues. Germline CDR1 is LGHNA and CDR2 is YNFKEQ. After removal of 3 bases from V and 3 bases from J, the junction contained 3 bases not matched to a gene. DNA of the CDR3: TGTGCCAGCAGCCAGGGGGGACTAGCGGAAGAGACCCAGTACTTC. Translated, it gives CASSQGGLAEETQYF.

The V and J genes are TRBV7-9 and TRBJ2-5, with D possibly TRBD1 on 5 matching bases. Trimming shortened V by 2 bases and J by 6 bases, and 19 bases separated the two germline ends. The CDR3 has 16 residues. The germline gives CDR1 SEHNR, CDR2 FQNEAQ (reference sequence). The CDR3 reads CASSLIRAGYQKTQYF. CDR3 coding DNA: TGTGCCAGCAGCTTAATTAGGGCAGGGTATCAGAAGACCCAGTACTTC.

The chain combines TRBV6-5 with TRBJ1-1; weak D call: TRBD1 (6 bases). The germline V gene encodes CDR1 MNHEY and CDR2 SVGAGI. This CDR3 region has 13 residues. Deletions cut 5 bases from V and 1 base from J, with 8 bases between. The CDR3 DNA reads as TGTGCCAGCAGTCTAGGGGGGAACACTGAAGCTTTCTTT. Translation gives CASSLGGNTEAFF.

The rearrangement links TRBV27 to TRBJ1-4, with 11 bases matching TRBD1. Germline CDR1 reads MNHEY; CDR2 reads SMNVEV (reference sequence). The trim removed 5 bases at V and 8 bases at J, leaving 4 bases unmatched. The length of the CDR3 is 14 residues. CDR3 bases: TGTGCCAGCAGTCGGACAGGGGGCTGGGAAAAACTGTTTTTT. Translation: CASSRTGGWEKLFF.

The chain combines TRBV7-2 with TRBJ2-5; D might be TRBD1 (5 bases). This CDR3 spans 14 amino acids. Trimming stripped 5 bases from V and 2 bases from J, with 12 bases between. Per germline, CDR1 SGHTA and CDR2 FQGNSA. DNA for the CDR3: TGTGCCAGCAGCCCCACAGGATTACAAGAGACCCAGTACTTC. This gives the protein CASSPTGLQETQYF.

This chain uses TRBV5-5 with TRBJ2-5; D is unclear. Trimming removed 0 bases at V and 5 bases at J, with 14 bases between. CDR1 and CDR2 (germline): SGHKS, YYEKEE (reference sequence). This CDR3 region has 15 residues. The CDR3 here is CASSLVTFNGETQYF. In DNA, the CDR3 is TGTGCCAGCAGCTTGGTTACATTTAACGGGGAGACCCAGTACTTC.

This clone showed up just a few times. V is TRBV6-6 and J is TRBJ2-7; 7 bases match TRBD1. V lost 6 bases and J lost 6; bases outside the gene matches: 17. This CDR3 spans 16 amino acids. Germline loops: CDR1 MNHNY, CDR2 SVGAGI (reference sequence). The CDR3 DNA sequence: TGTGCCAGCAGATCATCTGTGGGTACAGGGGCCTCCGAGCAGTACTTC. It is translated as CASRSSVGTGASEQYF.

The V gene is TRBV12-5, the J gene TRBJ2-5; D gene uncertain. There are 14 residues in the CDR3. The ends were cut back, 0 bases at V and 2 bases at J, with 7 bases in the middle. The V gene's germline CDR1 is LGHNT and CDR2 FRNRAP. The CDR3 nucleotides are TGTGCTAGTGGTTTGGTGCCCAGTCAAGAGACCCAGTACTTC. It translates to CASGLVPSQETQYF.

The genes are TRBV7-9 and TRBJ2-5, with unresolved D. CDR1 is SEHNR, CDR2 FQNEAQ, per germline (reference sequence). The CDR3 is 15 amino acids. V dropped 5 bases and J dropped 3 bases, with 16 bases sitting between them. CDR3 in amino acids: CASSHAGSLKETQYF. In DNA form, the CDR3 reads TGTGCCAGCAGCCATGCAGGCAGCTTGAAAGAGACCCAGTACTTC.

This rearrangement joins TRBV28 to TRBJ2-7, with D uncertain. V dropped 4 bases and J dropped 0 bases, with 19 bases sitting between them. This CDR3 spans 17 amino acids. Germline V gene data show CDR1 as MDHEN and CDR2 as SYDVKM. CDR3 bases: TGTGCCAGCAGTTCATCGAGTGCAGGCAAGAGCTCCTACGAGCAGTACTTC. This codes for CASSSSSAGKSSYEQYF.

Only a few counts were recorded for this clone. The J gene is TRBJ2-1, the V gene TRBV6-6, with TRBD2 identical over 16 bases. Germline CDR1 reads MNHNY; CDR2 reads SVGAGI (reference sequence). V lost 11 bases, J lost 9 bases, and 4 bases stayed unmatched. The CDR3 consists of 13 residues. The CDR3 DNA is TGTGCCGTAGGGACTAGCGGGAGGGGTGAGCAGTTCTTC. Its protein product is CAVGTSGRGEQFF.

V is TRBV27 and J is TRBJ1-5; possibly TRBD1 for D (5 bases). V lost 0 bases and J lost 5, with 8 bases in between. The CDR3 contains 14 residues. Germline loops: CDR1 MNHEY, CDR2 SMNVEV (reference sequence). CDR3 sequence: CASSLSGEYQPQHF. In nucleotides, the CDR3 is TGTGCCAGCAGTTTATCAGGGGAGTATCAGCCCCAGCATTTT.

This clone was counted only a few times. The chain recombines TRBV27 with TRBJ2-2; D possibly uses TRBD1 or TRBD2 (5 bases each). V was shortened by 3 bases and J by 7 bases, with 12 bases between the two germline ends. Germline V gene lookup returns CDR1 MNHEY and CDR2 SMNVEV (reference sequence). This CDR3 spans 14 amino acids. The chain's CDR3 is CASSLGRWDGELFF. The DNA of the CDR3 is TGTGCCAGCAGTTTGGGACGGTGGGACGGGGAGCTGTTTTTT.